This T cell receptor (beta chain) was observed in a study of CD8 T cells in Susac syndrome. Germline CDR1 and CDR2: SNHLY and FYNNEI. With V trimmed by 5 bases and J by 5 bases, 4 bases remained unmatched. The CDR3 is 14 amino acids. From blood CD8+ and CD4+ T cells, the TCR beta chain was sequenced. In contrast to the negatively isolated CD8+ and CD4+ T cells, TEMRA cells were FACS-enriched. This clonotype was observed once. Reverse transcription used about 0.45 to 1 ug RNA and random hexamers. Coverage of TCR beta CDR3 amplification by immunoSEQ multiplex PCR extended to 54 Vbeta and 13 Jbeta. TCRdb passed the immunoSEQ multiplex PCR reads through MiXCR, listing each CDR3 protein once. The sample shows about 150,000 distinct CDR3 sequences, approximately 94% of them seen only once.

This chain connects TRBV2 to TRBJ2-3, with TRBD2 identical over 10 bases. The receptor was derived from a human donor in good health. Material for sequencing was CD4+ T cells from PBMCs. This CDR3 is CASSPASGRDTQYF. The CDR3 region has the DNA TGTGCCAGCAGTCCCGCTAGCGGGAGAGATACGCAGTATTTT.